This TCR beta chain was observed in a study of OX40 agonist ivuxolimab in advanced cancers. Study overall: Patients received ivuxolimab, an intravenous treatment, every 2 weeks at 0.01 to 10 mg/kg. A diagnosis of hepatocellular carcinoma, melanoma, renal cell or head and neck cancer was present in dose-escalation patients.

The CDR3 sequence is 13 residues long. Using immunoSEQ multiplex PCR, the repertoire was profiled, and TCRdb retains in-frame clones only, with some absent. Of some 98,000 clones detected, roughly 83% appear once; the ten largest clones hold over 1.3%. General study findings and limits: Among the nonresponders, some also had low normalized T-cell clonal expansion.

As concerns this clone: Its matching antigen is unknown.

The V gene is TRBV1, the J gene TRBJ1-2. TRBV1 is termed a pseudogene. The sample was CD4+ or CD8+ T cells sorted from blood, taken in a trial of the OX40 agonist ivuxolimab. This clonotype was obtained from an adult with an advanced solid tumor such as melanoma, head and neck, liver or kidney cancer. This CDR3 is CTSRMRKTYGYTF. CDR3 DNA: TGCACCAGCAGAATGCGAAAGACCTATGGCTACACCTTC.